These 30 T cell receptor beta chains share one sample of origin, sequenced in a study of blood T cell repertoires in COVID-19. The method was immunoSEQ multiplex PCR; TCRdb's version includes in-frame clones alone and lacks a portion of them. The data contain some 150,000 clones, 86% of them seen just once; the ten biggest clones take up less than 5.5%. Sequencing input: PBMCs or T cells enriched from blood (not recorded which). The receptors were sampled from a man aged 50 to 60 who had recovered from COVID-19.

The chain has TRBV11-2 and TRBJ2-2; 7 bases are shared with TRBD1. From germline, CDR1 is SGHAT and CDR2 FQNNGV. The junction had 20 bases not matched to a gene; V was cut back by 4 bases and J by 6 bases. The CDR3 has 19 residues. In DNA form, the CDR3 reads TGTGCCAGCAGCTCAGTCTTTCTCAAAGACAGGGAGTATCCCGGGGAGCTGTTTTTT. This translates into CASSSVFLKDREYPGELFF.

The table lists this clone with a count of one. The V call is TRBV30, the J call TRBJ1-5, with D tentatively TRBD1 (5 bases). The V end lost 2 bases, the J end lost 3 bases, and 14 bases lay between the germline ends. The germline V gene encodes CDR1 GTSNPN and CDR2 SVGIG (reference sequence). CDR3 size: 15 residues. DNA for the CDR3: TGTGCCTGGAGTAAAAGGGAGGGGAACAATCAGCCCCAGCATTTT. It codes for CAWSKREGNNQPQHF.

V and J are TRBV10-2 and TRBJ1-5, with 10 bases matching TRBD1. With 1 base clipped from V and 2 bases from J, the junction kept 2 bases outside the gene matches. CDR3 length: 16 residues. Germline CDR1 reads WSHSY; CDR2 reads SAAADI. CDR3 loop: CASSEWDRGGNQPQHF. CDR3 coding DNA: TGCGCCAGCAGTGAGTGGGACAGGGGAGGCAATCAGCCCCAGCATTTT.

This clone was recorded only once. One end of the junction does not line up with germline, which may come from a read error. Here the CDR3 DNA reads TGTGCCAGCAGTGACCCGGGAGAGGTTTTT. The encoded protein is CASSDPGEVF. This chain links TRBV6-1 with TRBJ1-4, with D unclear. This CDR3 spans 10 amino acids. Per germline, CDR1 MNHNS and CDR2 SASEGT.

J is TRBJ1-4 and V is TRBV7-2, with 7 positions matching TRBD1. Per germline, CDR1 SGHTA and CDR2 FQGNSA. V trimming: 5 bases; J trimming: 5 bases; junction bases outside the gene matches: 8. CDR3 length equals 15 residues. The CDR3: CASSRGDSYNEKLFF. The DNA for the CDR3 is TGTGCCAGCAGCAGAGGGGACAGCTACAATGAAAAACTGTTTTTT. The full variable domain, rest sourced from reference TRBV7-2 and TRBJ1-4, is GAGVSQSPSNKVTEKGKDVELRCDPISGHTALYWYRQSLGQGLEFLIYFQGNSAPDKSGLPSDRFSAERTGGSVSTLTIQRTQQEDSAVYLCASSRGDSYNEKLFFGSGTQLSVL.

The rearrangement uses TRBV18 and TRBJ1-6; D gene ambiguous. This CDR3 region has 14 residues. Per germline, CDR1 KGHSH and CDR2 LQKENI. V lost 5 bases and J 5 bases, leaving 10 bases between the germline ends. The CDR3 loop reads CASSMAVNNSPLHF. CDR3 bases: TGTGCCAGCTCAATGGCAGTCAATAATTCACCCCTCCACTTT.

This clone was detected only a few times. CDR3 region: CASNTALAGAGELFF. The CDR3 coding sequence is TGTGCCAGCAACACAGCTCTAGCGGGAGCCGGGGAGCTGTTTTTT. V usage is TRBV7-9 and J usage is TRBJ2-2, with 10 bases matching TRBD2. The CDR3 consists of 15 residues. V trimming: 7 bases; J trimming: 6 bases; junction bases outside the gene matches: 8. Germline CDR1 reads SEHNR; CDR2 reads FQNEAQ (reference sequence).

The chain recombines TRBV3-1 (or the pseudogene TRBV3-2) with TRBJ2-5; D is undetermined. Trimming stripped 0 bases from V and 2 bases from J, with 7 bases between. The CDR3 runs 14 residues. Germline-derived CDR1 and CDR2 are LGHDT and YNNKEL (reference sequence). CDR3 protein: CASSQDVNQETQYF. The CDR3 DNA follows: TGTGCCAGCAGCCAAGACGTAAATCAAGAGACCCAGTACTTC.

As regards this clone: Other DNA sequences in this sample translate to the same CDR3. The chain recombines TRBV18 with TRBJ1-3; D is unclear. Trimming cost V 3 bases and J 4 bases, with 4 bases left between them. CDR1 and CDR2 from the germline V gene are KGHSH and LQKENI. The CDR3 runs 12 residues. In DNA form, the CDR3 reads TGTGCCAGCTCACCCGAGGGAAACACCATATATTTT. Protein: CASSPEGNTIYF.

V gene TRBV9 combines with J gene TRBJ1-2; 10 bases fit TRBD1. This CDR3 region has 15 residues. Germline-derived CDR1 and CDR2 are SGDLS and YYNGEE. The ends lost 4 bases at V and 7 bases at J; junction bases unmatched: 10. The CDR3 DNA is TGTGCCAGCAGCCCCCCGGGACAGGGGAACCGTGGCTACACCTTC. Translating gives CASSPPGQGNRGYTF.

The chain has TRBV19 and TRBJ2-5, with a tentative D call TRBD2 (6 bases). Germline values: CDR1 LNHDA, CDR2 SQIVND (reference sequence). There are 14 residues in the CDR3. Trimming stripped 3 bases from V and 5 bases from J, with 13 bases between. CDR3 DNA sequence: TGTGCCAGTAGTATCTCGGCGGGGACGGAGACCCAGTACTTC. Its translation: CASSISAGTETQYF.

The table lists this clone with a count of one. The chain links TRBV6-5 to TRBJ1-3, with D unclear. Germline V gene sequence: CDR1 MNHEY, CDR2 SVGAGI. The CDR3 has 14 amino acids. Trimming cost V 6 bases and J 0 bases, with 9 bases left between them. CDR3 in amino acids: CASSLASSGNTIYF. CDR3 DNA sequence: TGTGCCAGCAGCCTAGCCAGCTCTGGAAACACCATATATTTT.

The CDR3 DNA sequence: TGTGCCAGCAGCTCGGCGACCCGGACAGGTTCCTACGAGCAGTACTTC. Its protein is CASSSATRTGSYEQYF. The chain recombines TRBV5-4 with TRBJ2-7, with 7 nucleotides matching TRBD1. CDR3 length: 16 amino acids. From germline, CDR1 is SGHNT and CDR2 YYREEE (reference sequence). V lost 3 bases to trimming and J lost 1 base; unmatched junction nucleotides: 10.

V and J are TRBV3-1 (or the pseudogene TRBV3-2) and TRBJ2-1; D is perhaps TRBD1 (5 bases). CDR3 length: 14 residues. The ends were cut back, 6 bases at V and 3 bases at J, with 12 bases in the middle. CDR1 LGHDT and CDR2 YNNKEL come from the germline V gene (reference sequence). CDR3 region: CASSQGPLYNEQFF. In nucleotides, the CDR3 is TGTGCCAGCAGTCAGGGTCCCCTCTACAATGAGCAGTTCTTC.

In its sample, this clone was seen once. The chain recombines TRBV19 with TRBJ1-5; weak D call: TRBD1 (6 bases). Germline V gives CDR1 LNHDA, CDR2 SQIVND (reference sequence). V lost 7 bases, J lost 0 bases, and 10 bases lay in between. CDR3 size: 14 residues. The CDR3: CASMGQYSNQPQHF. CDR3 nucleotides: TGTGCCAGTATGGGACAATATAGCAATCAGCCCCAGCATTTT.

The chain is built from TRBV5-1 and TRBJ2-5, with 15 bases fitting TRBD2. The J segment lost 1 base and the V segment lost 4 bases, leaving 5 bases of the junction unmatched. CDR3 length: 17 residues. The germline CDR1 and CDR2 sequences are SGHRS and YFSETQ. CDR3 sequence: CASSRTSGGARQETQYF. In DNA form, the CDR3 reads TGCGCCAGCAGCCGGACTAGCGGGGGGGCCCGCCAAGAGACCCAGTACTTC.

V and J are TRBV11-2 and TRBJ1-1; 7 nucleotides align to TRBD1. This CDR3 region has 15 residues. V shed 5 bases, J shed 1 base, and the junction held 7 bases outside the gene matches. CDR1 SGHAT and CDR2 FQNNGV come from the germline V gene. Written as DNA, the CDR3 is TGTGCCAGCAGCGCAAGGGGACAGAAGAACACTGAAGCTTTCTTT. It translates to CASSARGQKNTEAFF.

The CDR3 DNA reads TGTGCCGGGACAGATTCCTATAATTCACCCCTCCACTTT. Its translation: CAGTDSYNSPLHF. This chain joins TRBV30 and TRBJ1-6; 7 bases line up with TRBD1. With V trimmed by 8 bases and J by 1 base, 2 bases remained unmatched. Germline assignment: CDR1 GTSNPN and CDR2 SVGIG (reference sequence). CDR3 length: 13 amino acids.

This rearrangement joins TRBV18 to TRBJ1-3; D unclear. The V end was cut by 3 bases, the J end by 2 bases, with 5 bases between. This CDR3 region has 13 residues. Germline V gene lookup returns CDR1 KGHSH and CDR2 LQKENI. The CDR3 protein is CASSPGPGNTIYF. The CDR3 region has the DNA TGTGCCAGCTCACCCGGTCCTGGAAACACCATATATTTT.

V is TRBV30 and J is TRBJ2-3; D remains unclear. V was shortened by 8 bases and J by 2 bases, with 14 bases between the two germline ends. Germline V gene lookup returns CDR1 GTSNPN and CDR2 SVGIG (reference sequence). The CDR3 is 13 amino acids. CDR3 nucleotide sequence: TGTGCCAGAAGCGCCCTCTTCACAGATACGCAGTATTTT. This codes for CARSALFTDTQYF. Based on the CDR3 plus reference TRBV30 and TRBJ2-3, the full variable domain is SQTIHQWPATLVQPVGSPLSLECTVEGTSNPNLYWYRQAAGRGLQLLFYSVGIGQISSEVPQNLSASRPQDRQFILSSKKLLLSDSGFYLCARSALFTDTQYFGPGTRLTVL.

The J gene is TRBJ1-2, the V gene TRBV28; the match to TRBD1 covers 11 bases. Looked up from germline, CDR1 is MDHEN and CDR2 is SYDVKM. V trimming: 2 bases; J trimming: 7 bases; junction bases outside the gene matches: 9. The CDR3 has 16 residues. Written as DNA, the CDR3 is TGTGCCAGCAGTTTAGGTGGGACAGGGGGTTCGAGTGGCTACACCTTC. Translated, it gives CASSLGGTGGSSGYTF.

The chain has TRBV7-3 and TRBJ2-1; D might be TRBD2 (5 bases). Trimming took 5 bases from V and 3 from J, leaving 14 bases between them. Germline V CDR1 and CDR2: SGHTA, FQGTGA. CDR3 length equals 15 residues. This CDR3 reads CASSAGVPYYNEQFF. CDR3 coding DNA: TGTGCCAGCAGCGCCGGGGTACCTTACTACAATGAGCAGTTCTTC. Full variable domain (remainder filled in from reference TRBV7-3 and TRBJ2-1): GAGVSQTPSNKVTEKGKYVELRCDPISGHTALYWYRQSLGQGPEFLIYFQGTGAADDSGLPNDRFFAVRPEGSVSTLKIQRTERGDSAVYLCASSAGVPYYNEQFFGPGTRLTVL.

This chain uses TRBV12-5 with TRBJ1-6; D unclear. Trimming took off 1 base at V and 10 bases at J, with 14 bases between the two ends. Germline V CDR1 and CDR2: LGHNT, FRNRAP. The CDR3 covers 15 residues. The CDR3 loop reads CASGLEEAPPSPLHF. CDR3 DNA: TGTGCTAGTGGTTTGGAGGAGGCCCCCCCCTCACCCCTCCACTTT.

The rearrangement uses TRBV6-2 or TRBV6-3 and TRBJ1-6; D remains unclear. The V end was cut by 2 bases, the J end by 10 bases, with 9 bases between. The CDR3 has 13 amino acids. Germline V CDR1 and CDR2: MNHEY, SVGEGT. The CDR3 DNA reads as TGTGCCAGCAGTTACGGTATGGCCTCACCCCTCCACTTT. This gives the protein CASSYGMASPLHF.

V usage is TRBV7-9 and J usage is TRBJ1-5; D may be TRBD1 (5 bases). V was cut by 5 bases and J by 2 bases, with 16 bases left in between. Looked up from germline, CDR1 is SEHNR and CDR2 is FQNEAQ (reference sequence). CDR3 length: 16 amino acids. CDR3 amino acids: CASSKSGSRGNQPQHF. The CDR3, as DNA: TGTGCCAGCAGCAAATCCGGGTCCAGGGGCAATCAGCCCCAGCATTTT.

Only one count was recorded for this clone. The genes are TRBV19 and TRBJ2-6; possible D gene TRBD1, 5 bases. Germline V gives CDR1 LNHDA, CDR2 SQIVND (reference sequence). V was pared by 5 bases and J by 0 bases, with 11 bases between. This CDR3 is 16 amino acids long. The CDR3 reads CASSGHTGSGANVLTF. DNA for the CDR3: TGTGCCAGTAGTGGACACACAGGCTCTGGGGCCAACGTCCTGACTTTC.

The chain combines TRBV28 with TRBJ1-5; D is ambiguous. The CDR3 extends over 14 amino acids. The germline CDR1 and CDR2 sequences are MDHEN and SYDVKM. V was pared by 5 bases and J by 0 bases, with 8 bases between. For the CDR3, the DNA is TGTGCCAGCAGTGACACTTCTAGCAATCAGCCCCAGCATTTT. Translating it yields CASSDTSSNQPQHF.

J is TRBJ2-4 and V is TRBV7-3, with 10 bases that match TRBD1. The CDR3 sequence is 15 residues long. The V segment lost 8 bases and the J segment 7 bases; nucleotides outside the gene matches: 11. CDR1 SGHTA and CDR2 FQGTGA come from the germline V gene. CDR3: CASGIRQGAENIQYF. The DNA for the CDR3 is TGTGCCAGCGGGATCAGACAGGGGGCGGAGAACATTCAGTACTTC.

The J gene is TRBJ2-7, the V gene TRBV27; possible D gene TRBD2, 5 bases. The CDR3 loop spans 14 amino acids. Germline CDR1 and CDR2: MNHEY and SMNVEV (reference sequence). V was trimmed by 6 bases and J by 5 bases, leaving 17 bases between them. CDR3 DNA sequence: TGTGCCAGCAGGCGGCCCAACCGGGGTAACGAGCAGTACTTC. Its protein product is CASRRPNRGNEQYF.

The CDR3 DNA reads as TGTGCCAGCAGGGAGGATTCAAACACCGGGGAGCTGTTTTTT. Its protein is CASREDSNTGELFF. J is TRBJ2-2 and V is TRBV2, with a weak D call TRBD2 (5 bases). V gave up 6 bases and J gave up 2 bases, with 10 bases separating them. The CDR3 covers 14 residues. Germline V gene data show CDR1 as SNHLY and CDR2 as FYNNEI. Combining the CDR3 with reference TRBV2 and TRBJ2-2 gives the whole variable domain EPEVTQTPSHQVTQMGQEVILRCVPISNHLYFYWYRQILGQKVEFLVSFYNNEISEKSEIFDDQFSVERPDGSNFTLKIRSTKLEDSAMYFCASREDSNTGELFFGEGSRLTVL.